This T cell receptor (beta chain) was sequenced for a study of T cells in localized non-small cell lung cancer (dated by TCRdb to 2020 to 2021). For the study in its entirety: The study analyzed T cell repertoires of about 230 early-stage NSCLC patients, comparing tumors and uninvolved tumor-adjacent lungs. The cohort was made up of a few hundred treatment-naive NSCLC patients whose localized lung tumors had been resected. NSCLC patients had a mean age of approximately 66 years, and approximately 140 were male and nearly 110 female. General conclusions and limits of the study: Because multi-region tumor sequencing was not done, intratumor heterogeneity could not be ruled out. Uninvolved tumor-adjacent lung showed the highest T cell clonality, higher than tumor, which suggests more focused antigenic responses in the uninvolved tumor-adjacent lung. A median of roughly 56 of the top 100 tumor clones were detected in paired uninvolved adjacent lung, and some 29 of these tumor clones were also found among the top 100 clones of the paired uninvolved adjacent lung. Because the study design was exploratory, TCR variables were selected using unadjusted p-values without false-discovery rate correction. Longer overall survival was associated with higher blood T cell density, whereas shorter survival was associated with higher adjacent-lung clonality.

TCR beta CDR3 regions were sequenced from DNA using the immunoSEQ Assay. The study's processing was this. T cell density was computed as TCR beta template counts normalized to usable DNA estimated by amplifying housekeeping genes. Using the preseqR package, richness was estimated by extrapolating to 120,000 templates for tissue samples and 400,000 templates for PBMC samples. Clonality was taken to be one minus Pielou's evenness. Differential abundance testing on productive amino-acid clonotypes, with a minimum total count of 5 and an alpha of 0.1, was used to identify tissue-enriched TCRs. The Jaccard Index and the Morisita Overlap Index were used to measure repertoire overlap between compartments. GLIPH clustered TCR beta CDR3s with public tetramer-defined viral CDR3s; viral motifs required at least three viral sequences plus V-gene enrichment. TCRdb mirrors the immuneACCESS table, restricted to in-frame sequences. Some clones are absent from its copies; in checked studies, under half trace to an unresolved V gene, and the reason for the others is unknown. D and trimming were read from the DNA, whereas the V and J calls and clone size are those reported in that table. In all, the sample holds 75,000 to 90,000 clones, and 70% to 90% of those were seen once. The ten largest clones add up to under 3.5% of the sample.

At diagnosis, tumor, uninvolved tumor-adjacent lung and peripheral blood were collected and then preserved as a mix of FFPE and fresh-frozen material. For TCR repertoire profiling, blood samples were analyzed in the form of peripheral blood mononuclear cells. This clone was found a few times. It has no known antigen specificity. No base quality values were provided; no much bigger clone lies one nucleotide off. CDR1 is given as SGDLS and CDR2 as YYNGEE, both from the germline V gene. At the junction V is shortened by 1 base and J by 4 bases, with 11 bases in between. From its cysteine to its phenylalanine, the CDR3 spans 14 amino acids. Kept here is only the CDR3 DNA, which spans 42 bases and is read in frame from base 1.

Sample: peripheral blood, taken before any cancer treatment. The chain links TRBV9 with TRBJ1-2, with TRBD1 tentatively as D gene (5 bases match). The sequence came from a man aged 40-75 years with stage I lung adenocarcinoma. The base sequence is TGTGCCAGCAGCGTAACTGACAGTCCCTATGGCTACACCTTC. Translated, this gives CASSVTDSPYGYTF.